The 26 T cell receptor beta chains below come from one sample, sequenced in a study of somatic mutations in cytotoxic T cells in rheumatoid arthritis. TCRdb's copy holds only in-frame clones and misses some; the assay was immunoSEQ multiplex PCR. Of over 15,000 clones listed, about 83% are singletons. Sequenced: CD8+ T cells sorted from blood. These receptors were collected from an adult with rheumatoid arthritis.

V usage is TRBV6-5 and J usage is TRBJ1-5; 11 nucleotides agree with TRBD1. Germline V gene sequence: CDR1 MNHEY, CDR2 SVGAGI. With V trimmed by 5 bases and J by 5 bases, 5 bases remained unmatched. The length of the CDR3 is 15 residues. CDR3 residues: CASSGQGAPHQPQHF. The DNA of the CDR3 is TGTGCCAGCAGTGGACAGGGGGCCCCCCATCAGCCCCAGCATTTT.

The gene calls are TRBV19 and TRBJ2-7; D is uncertain. Trimming stripped 5 bases from V and 3 bases from J, with 17 bases between. Germline CDR1 LNHDA, CDR2 SQIVND (reference sequence). The CDR3 contains 15 residues. The CDR3 region is CASSPGNLFNYEQYF. CDR3 DNA sequence: TGTGCCAGTAGTCCAGGTAATCTTTTCAACTACGAGCAGTACTTC.

This chain connects TRBV7-6 to TRBJ2-7; 7 bases agree with TRBD1. This CDR3 has 13 amino acids. Trimming at V came to 4 bases and at J to 6 bases, leaving 6 bases not matched to a gene. Germline assignment: CDR1 SGHVS and CDR2 FNYEAQ. CDR3 bases: TGTGCCAGCAGCTCAGAGGGGGCGGTCGAGCAGTACTTC. Residues: CASSSEGAVEQYF.

This clone was recorded only once. The V call is TRBV6-5, the J call TRBJ2-2; either TRBD1 or TRBD2 may fit D (5 bases each). The CDR3 is 14 residues long. Germline CDR1 is MNHEY and CDR2 is SVGAGI. Trimming took off 4 bases at V and 5 bases at J, with 11 bases between the two ends. CDR3 DNA sequence: TGTGCCAGCAGTTCCTATGGGGGAACCGGGGAGCTGTTTTTT. Its translation is CASSSYGGTGELFF.

The V gene is TRBV9, the J gene TRBJ1-2; D not certain. The CDR3 covers 17 residues. V gave up 0 bases and J gave up 5 bases, with 20 bases separating them. Germline V gene lookup returns CDR1 SGDLS and CDR2 YYNGEE. The CDR3 sequence: CASSVGEGRTGGYGYTF. CDR3 nucleotides: TGTGCCAGCAGCGTAGGAGAGGGCCGGACTGGCGGTTATGGCTACACCTTC.

The chain couples TRBV4-1 to TRBJ2-7, with D unresolved. Germline values: CDR1 MGHRA, CDR2 YSYEKL. This CDR3 contains 15 residues. The V end lost 3 bases, the J end lost 2 bases, and 14 bases lay between the germline ends. The CDR3 DNA is TGCGCCAGCAGCCACAGATACACAAGAACCTACGAGCAGTACTTC. It encodes CASSHRYTRTYEQYF.

J is TRBJ2-2 and V is TRBV29-1; 7 bases are shared with TRBD2. The CDR3 is made up of 14 amino acids. Germline V gene data show CDR1 as SQVTM and CDR2 as ANQGSEA. The V segment lost 6 bases and the J segment 3 bases; nucleotides outside the gene matches: 7. The DNA for the CDR3 is TGCAGCGTCTTAACTGGGGGGGACACCGGGGAGCTGTTTTTT. Translating it yields CSVLTGGDTGELFF.

V gene TRBV9 combines with J gene TRBJ2-1, with D unclear. V lost 3 bases and J lost 0, with 4 bases in between. Germline values: CDR1 SGDLS, CDR2 YYNGEE. The CDR3 runs to 13 residues. The CDR3 region has the DNA TGTGCCAGCAGCGGGAGCTCCTACAATGAGCAGTTCTTC. Residues: CASSGSSYNEQFF.

V is TRBV5-8 and J is TRBJ2-7; no clear D gene. The germline V and J ends were trimmed by 4 bases and 4 bases, with 3 bases remaining between them. The germline gives CDR1 SGHTS, CDR2 YDEGEE. This CDR3 has 10 amino acids. CDR3 DNA sequence: TGTGCCAGCAGCCCTTACGAGCAGTACTTC. Protein sequence: CASSPYEQYF.

This clone appeared a single time. J is TRBJ2-2 and V is TRBV7-7; D call uncertain. The CDR3 contains 14 residues. V lost 3 bases, J lost 3 bases, and 8 bases lay in between. Germline lookup yields CDR1 SSHAT and CDR2 FNYEAQ (reference sequence). CDR3 sequence: CASSFEPYTGELFF. For the CDR3, the DNA is TGTGCCAGCAGCTTTGAGCCGTACACCGGGGAGCTGTTTTTT.

V usage is TRBV4-2 and J usage is TRBJ2-7; TRBD1 aligns across 11 bases. The germline gives CDR1 LGHNA, CDR2 YNFKEQ. V trimming: 0 bases; J trimming: 3 bases; junction bases outside the gene matches: 7. CDR3 length equals 17 residues. The CDR3 DNA reads TGTGCCAGCAGCCAAGAATGGCAGGGACAGGGGGGCTACGAGCAGTACTTC. Translating it yields CASSQEWQGQGGYEQYF.

The DNA of the CDR3 is TGTGCCAGCAGCTTTCTCTCACCCCTCCACTTT. Its protein product is CASSFLSPLHF. This chain connects TRBV12-1 to TRBJ1-6. TRBV12-1 is noted as a pseudogene. This CDR3 region has 11 residues.

The chain employs TRBV6-6 and TRBJ1-2; the D is unclear. Germline-derived CDR1 and CDR2 are MNHNY and SVGAGI (reference sequence). The CDR3 runs to 12 residues. V was shortened by 7 bases and J by 2 bases, with 8 bases between the two germline ends. The CDR3 sequence: CASIDGNYGYTF. The CDR3 DNA is TGTGCCAGCATTGACGGCAACTATGGCTACACCTTC.

The chain couples TRBV6-1 to TRBJ1-5; 9 bases match TRBD1. V shed 6 bases and J 16 bases; nucleotides not matched to a gene: 13. The germline V gene encodes CDR1 MNHNS and CDR2 SASEGT. The CDR3 contains 13 residues. The CDR3: CASSSRTGTGSHF. The CDR3 nucleotides are TGTGCCAGCAGCTCTCGAACCGGGACAGGGTCCCATTTT.

J is TRBJ2-6 and V is TRBV4-1; no clear D. V lost 0 bases to trimming and J lost 1 base, with 7 bases between them. This CDR3 is built from 16 residues. CDR1 MGHRA and CDR2 YSYEKL come from the germline V gene. CDR3 residues: CASSQDRLSGANVLTF. The CDR3 DNA reads as TGCGCCAGCAGCCAAGACAGGCTTTCTGGGGCCAACGTCCTGACTTTC.

The CDR3 DNA follows: TGTGCCAGCAGCCCCCTCTTAAGCGAGCAGTACTTC. This encodes CASSPLLSEQYF. The chain carries TRBV5-6 and TRBJ2-7; no reliable D call. Germline CDR1 and CDR2: SGHDT and YYEEEE. Trimming removed 4 bases at V and 6 bases at J, with 11 bases between. CDR3 size: 12 residues.

The V gene is TRBV7-9, the J gene TRBJ2-7; D may be TRBD1 (5 bases). Trimming pared 4 bases from V and 6 bases from J, leaving 7 bases between. This CDR3 contains 11 residues. CDR1 is SEHNR, CDR2 FQNEAQ, per germline (reference sequence). This chain's CDR3 is CASSWGLEQYF. The CDR3 nucleotides read TGTGCCAGCAGCTGGGGCCTCGAGCAGTACTTC.

CDR3 DNA sequence: TGTGCCAGTAGTCGAGGGGGCGGTGAAAAACTGTTTTTT. This encodes CASSRGGGEKLFF. This chain uses TRBV19 with TRBJ1-4, with TRBD1 identical over 7 bases. CDR3 size: 13 residues. After removal of 5 bases from V and 7 bases from J, the junction contained 4 bases not matched to a gene. Looked up from germline, CDR1 is LNHDA and CDR2 is SQIVND (reference sequence).

V and J are TRBV11-3 and TRBJ2-5; tentatively, D is TRBD1 (5 bases). Germline CDR1 reads SGHNT; CDR2 reads YENEEA. CDR3 size: 14 residues. With 3 bases removed from V and 7 bases from J, the gap between germline ends came to 15 bases. In DNA, the CDR3 is TGTGCCAGCAGCTTTCGACTGGCAGGGCTGACCCAGTACTTC. Translation: CASSFRLAGLTQYF.

V usage is TRBV7-6 and J usage is TRBJ2-3; TRBD1 matches 7 bases. The CDR3 loop spans 14 amino acids. Germline V lookup: CDR1 SGHVS, CDR2 FNYEAQ. V lost 5 bases, J lost 4 bases, and 6 bases stayed unmatched. The CDR3 loop reads CASSLRQGPDTQYF. CDR3 in DNA: TGTGCCAGCAGCCTTCGACAGGGCCCAGATACGCAGTATTTT.

The gene calls are TRBV14 and TRBJ1-2; 8 bases map to TRBD1. The CDR3 runs to 15 residues. Germline CDR1 is SGHDN and CDR2 is FVKESK. Trimming cost V 3 bases and J 7 bases; bases outside gene matches: 10. DNA of the CDR3: TGTGCCAGCAGCCATACGACAGGGGTTAGCGGTGGCTACACCTTC. Translation gives CASSHTTGVSGGYTF.

The V gene is TRBV6-5, the J gene TRBJ1-1, with a tentative D call TRBD1 (6 bases). Germline assignment: CDR1 MNHEY and CDR2 SVGAGI. With 7 bases removed from V and 7 bases from J, the gap between germline ends came to 10 bases. There are 11 residues in the CDR3. CDR3 nucleotides: TGTGCCAGCACCAGGGGCAATGAAGCTTTCTTT. Its translation is CASTRGNEAFF.

This chain links TRBV13 with TRBJ2-1, with D hard to call. From germline, CDR1 is PRHDT and CDR2 FYEKMQ (reference sequence). With 5 bases removed from V and 3 bases from J, the gap between germline ends came to 8 bases. This CDR3 comprises 13 residues. The DNA for the CDR3 is TGTGCCAGCAGCCCGGAGCTCTACAATGAGCAGTTCTTC. Translation gives CASSPELYNEQFF.

The genes are TRBV2 and TRBJ1-2, with a tentative D call TRBD1 (5 bases). The ends were cut back, 3 bases at V and 4 bases at J, with 12 bases in the middle. The CDR3 has 14 amino acids. The germline V gene encodes CDR1 SNHLY and CDR2 FYNNEI. CDR3 sequence reads: CASSDYDSFYGYTF. Here the CDR3 DNA reads TGTGCCAGCAGTGATTACGACAGCTTCTATGGCTACACCTTC.

The chain uses TRBV6-4 and TRBJ2-3, with D perhaps TRBD2 (6 bases). V lost 6 bases, J lost 5 bases, and 12 bases lay in between. The CDR3 runs 13 residues. Germline CDR1 MRHNA, CDR2 SNTAGT. Written as DNA, the CDR3 is TGTGCCAGCAGCATACTAGCCGGAGATACGCAGTATTTT. This encodes CASSILAGDTQYF.

The rearrangement uses TRBV5-6 and TRBJ2-7; TRBD1 is a possible D gene (6 bases). Germline CDR1 SGHDT, CDR2 YYEEEE. This CDR3 region has 14 residues. The V gene lost 2 bases and the J gene lost 4 bases, with 13 bases spanning the gap. The CDR3, as DNA: TGTGCCAGCAGCTTCCAACAGGGAGAATACGAGCAGTACTTC. Protein sequence: CASSFQQGEYEQYF. Variable domain in full (rest from reference TRBV5-6 and TRBJ2-7): DAGVTQSPTHLIKTRGQQVTLRCSPKSGHDTVSWYQQALGQGPQFIFQYYEEEERQRGNFPDRFSGHQFPNYSSELNVNALLLGDSALYLCASSFQQGEYEQYFGPGTRLTVT.